Each of the 6 T cell receptor beta chains below was sequenced from the same sample in a study of T-cell reconstitution after alpha-beta-depleted transplantation in children. A TCRbeta library incorporating unique molecular identifiers was prepared. TCRdb itself ran the PCR reads through MiXCR, one entry per CDR3 protein. The sample has some 200,000 distinct CDR3 sequences; 9.7% are singletons. The material was PBMCs from the stem cell graft donor, obtained from the stem cell graft. All receptors come from a human donor who donated a stem cell graft to a child with SCID.

CDR3 bases: TGCAGTGCTTTGGGGGCGTTGGGACAGGGTCGGTGGGACTACGAGCAGTACTTC. Its translation is CSALGALGQGRWDYEQYF. This chain connects TRBV20-1 to TRBJ2-7; 9 bases are a match to TRBD1. The CDR3 consists of 18 residues. In germline, CDR1 is DFQATT, CDR2 SNEGSKA (reference sequence). Losses at the gene ends were 5 bases for V and 3 bases for J; bases not matched to a gene: 20.

This clonotype occurred many times. The V gene is TRBV5-1, the J gene TRBJ1-2; D unresolved. V gave up 0 bases and J gave up 4 bases, with 10 bases separating them. The CDR3 sequence is 14 residues long. CDR1 and CDR2 from the germline V gene are SGHRS and YFSETQ. The CDR3 here is CASSLEQELYGYTF. In nucleotides, the CDR3 is TGCGCCAGCAGCTTGGAGCAGGAACTCTATGGCTACACCTTC.

The chain employs TRBV19 and TRBJ2-1; D possibly corresponds to TRBD1 (5 bases). The CDR3 extends over 13 amino acids. From germline, CDR1 is LNHDA and CDR2 SQIVND (reference sequence). Trimming took off 1 base at V and 5 bases at J, with 6 bases between the two ends. The CDR3 region is CASSIARDNEQFF. The CDR3, as DNA: TGTGCCAGTAGTATAGCCAGGGACAATGAGCAGTTCTTC.

A few counts support this clonotype. The chain joins TRBV19 to TRBJ1-1, with 9 bases that match TRBD1. With 4 bases clipped from V and 6 bases from J, the junction kept 6 bases outside the gene matches. The germline V gene encodes CDR1 LNHDA and CDR2 SQIVND (reference sequence). This CDR3 has 14 residues. DNA of the CDR3: TGTGCCAGTAGTAAGACAGGGGGTATACCTGAAGCTTTCTTT. Protein product: CASSKTGGIPEAFF.

This clonotype appeared many times. In nucleotides, the CDR3 is TGCAGTGCCATTAAGGGGACAGGGGCTCCCCGGTCCAATGAGCAGTTCTTC. This translates into CSAIKGTGAPRSNEQFF. The chain employs TRBV20-1 and TRBJ2-1, with 10 nucleotides matching TRBD1. CDR3 length: 17 residues. The V segment lost 6 bases and the J segment 6 bases; nucleotides outside the gene matches: 17. Germline V gene lookup returns CDR1 DFQATT and CDR2 SNEGSKA (reference sequence).

Regarding this clonotype: Sequence at one end of the junction differs from germline and may be a read error. This rearrangement joins TRBV20-1 to TRBJ2-5; 14 bases are a match to TRBD2. The CDR3 loop spans 19 amino acids. Germline V gene sequence: CDR1 DFQATT, CDR2 SNEGSKA (reference sequence). The CDR3 is CWASPAGTSGGSPQETLYF. The CDR3 DNA sequence: TGCTGGGCTAGTCCGGCCGGGACTAGCGGGGGTTCCCCTCAAGAGACCCTGTACTTC.